A single sample is the source of the 9 T cell receptor beta chains below, sequenced in a study of blood T cell repertoires in COVID-19 (dated by TCRdb to about 2020). Libraries were constructed by the immunoSEQ multiplex PCR assay. TCRdb carries this immuneACCESS record with in-frame sequences only. Its versions omit some clonotypes, under half of them owing to an unresolved V gene in the studies checked, with the rest unexplained. The sample profile shows about 300,000 clones; 70% to 90% of them were found once. In total, the top ten clones hold 5.5% to 7% of the sample. Source material: peripheral blood. The origin of the receptors is a woman aged 25 to 39 who had recovered from COVID-19.

The rearrangement links TRBV15 to TRBJ2-3; possible D gene TRBD2, 6 bases. Germline V gene sequence: CDR1 LNHNV, CDR2 YYDKDF (reference sequence). The V end lost 5 bases, the J end lost 2 bases, and 11 bases lay between the germline ends. CDR3 length: 14 amino acids. CDR3: CATSPRDFTDTQYF. In nucleotides, the CDR3 is TGTGCCACCAGCCCCCGGGACTTCACAGATACGCAGTATTTT.

The chain links TRBV9 to TRBJ1-3, with no clear D. The CDR3 extends over 15 amino acids. CDR1 and CDR2 from the germline V gene are SGDLS and YYNGEE. V lost 2 bases and J lost 0, with 9 bases in between. In nucleotides, the CDR3 is TGTGCCAGCAGCGTTACACCATCCTCTGGAAACACCATATATTTT. Residues: CASSVTPSSGNTIYF.

The chain recombines TRBV7-2 with TRBJ1-5, with 8 bases matching TRBD1. The CDR3 is 15 residues long. Germline V gene lookup returns CDR1 SGHTA and CDR2 FQGNSA. Trimming cost V 3 bases and J 5 bases; bases outside gene matches: 6. The CDR3 sequence: CASSFRTGFDQPQHF. The CDR3 coding sequence is TGTGCCAGCAGCTTTAGGACAGGGTTTGATCAGCCCCAGCATTTT.

The chain is built from TRBV6-5 and TRBJ2-7; D perhaps matches TRBD1 (6 bases). CDR1 MNHEY and CDR2 SVGAGI come from the germline V gene. The CDR3 has 13 residues. V lost 10 bases and J lost 2, with 15 bases in between. The CDR3 region is CATTPQGTYEQYF. The DNA for the CDR3 is TGTGCCACGACCCCGCAGGGGACCTACGAGCAGTACTTC.

The chain carries TRBV4-1 and TRBJ1-4; D not resolved. Trimming left V 0 bases short and J 8 bases short, with 7 bases between. Germline CDR1 is MGHRA and CDR2 is YSYEKL. The CDR3 extends over 13 amino acids. The CDR3: CASSQDRAEKLFF. The CDR3, as DNA: TGCGCCAGCAGCCAAGATCGCGCCGAAAAACTGTTTTTT.

This clone was recorded a few times. The V and J genes are TRBV7-6 and TRBJ2-2, with 7 positions matching TRBD1. V lost 4 bases, J lost 3 bases, and 8 bases stayed unmatched. The CDR3 extends over 16 amino acids. Germline CDR1 reads SGHVS; CDR2 reads FNYEAQ. The CDR3 loop reads CASSSPGGWDTGELFF. The CDR3 DNA follows: TGTGCCAGCAGCTCTCCAGGGGGTTGGGACACCGGGGAGCTGTTTTTT.

J is TRBJ2-1 and V is TRBV10-1; TRBD2 might be the D (7 bases). V was cut by 9 bases and J by 9 bases, with 15 bases left in between. Germline CDR1 and CDR2: WNHNN and SYGVQD (reference sequence). The CDR3 length is 12 residues. In DNA form, the CDR3 reads TGCGCCAGAAAAGGGGGGGCCGGTGAGCAGTTCTTC. This sequence encodes CARKGGAGEQFF.

V and J are TRBV28 and TRBJ1-2; D is unresolved. The V end was cut by 2 bases, the J end by 5 bases, with 12 bases between. Germline CDR1 reads MDHEN; CDR2 reads SYDVKM. The CDR3 consists of 14 residues. The CDR3 reads CASSLATNTYGYTF. The CDR3, as DNA: TGTGCCAGCAGTTTAGCCACGAATACTTATGGCTACACCTTC.

The CDR3 protein is CASSPQGATEAFF. The CDR3 DNA reads as TGTGCCAGCAGTCCCCAGGGGGCGACTGAAGCTTTCTTT. This sequence joins TRBV12-3 or TRBV12-4 and TRBJ1-1; 8 bases are a match to TRBD1. Unmatched junction bases numbered 4, after V lost 5 bases and J lost 5 bases. The CDR3 sequence is 13 residues long.